The entry below gives a single T cell receptor (beta chain) sequence along with its context. The sample is drawn from a study of cytomegalovirus exposure and HLA in healthy donors. The CDR3 sequence is 14 residues long. Germline V lookup: CDR1 SGHDT, CDR2 YYEEEE. V lost 4 bases to trimming and J lost 3 bases; unmatched junction nucleotides: 3. The PCR had 60 Vbeta and 13 Jbeta primers. The method was immunoSEQ multiplex PCR; TCRdb's version includes in-frame clones alone and lacks a portion of them. The table has under 150,000 clones, around 75% seen once. This TCR derives from a female donor in good health and CMV-seronegative. The chain is built from TRBV5-6 and TRBJ1-1, with 10 positions matching TRBD1. Sequencing input: PBMCs. This CDR3 is CASSRTGGDTEAFF. Here the CDR3 DNA reads TGTGCCAGCAGCCGGACAGGGGGTGACACTGAAGCTTTCTTT.